These T cell receptor beta chains were read from a single sample in a study of cytomegalovirus exposure and HLA in healthy donors. Profiling relied on immunoSEQ multiplex PCR, and the TCRdb table lists in-frame clones only, not all of them. This repertoire shows about 150,000 clones, roughly 75% found once; its top ten account for over 1.1%. The specimen sequenced was PBMCs. The source of these receptors is a man aged 18 to 29 in good health and CMV-seronegative. CDR3s include the opening cysteine and the closing phenylalanine or tryptophan. Fields, in order: V gene, D gene, clone size, J gene, CDR3 protein, CDR3 DNA. The D gene is left open where the match is weak. Expanded clones get a size class; other rows say once, few or many, or leave the size out.

V gene: TRBV15; D gene: TRBD1; clone size: NA; J gene: TRBJ1-2; CDR3 protein: CATSRDRRGYGYTF; CDR3 DNA: TGTGCCACCAGCAGGGACAGGAGGGGCTATGGCTACACCTTC
V gene: TRBV6-1; D gene: TRBD1; clone size: NA; J gene: TRBJ2-3; CDR3 protein: CASSAAGTGGDTQYF; CDR3 DNA: TGTGCCAGCAGCGCCGCCGGGACAGGGGGAGATACGCAGTATTTT
V gene: TRBV9; D gene: NA; clone size: NA; J gene: TRBJ2-7; CDR3 protein: CASSVGGGTYEQYF; CDR3 DNA: TGTGCCAGCAGCGTAGGTGGGGGGACCTACGAGCAGTACTTC
V gene: TRBV9; D gene: TRBD1; clone size: NA; J gene: TRBJ2-7; CDR3 protein: CASSLGTGGEQYF; CDR3 DNA: TGTGCCAGCAGCCTCGGGACAGGGGGCGAGCAGTACTTC
V gene: TRBV15; D gene: NA; clone size: NA; J gene: TRBJ1-2; CDR3 protein: CATASTGGQNGYTF; CDR3 DNA: TGTGCCACTGCCTCTACGGGTGGACAGAATGGCTACACCTTC
V gene: TRBV19; D gene: NA; clone size: NA; J gene: TRBJ2-1; CDR3 protein: CASSITKSAGSYNEQFF; CDR3 DNA: TGTGCCAGTAGTATAACAAAGTCGGCAGGGTCCTACAATGAGCAGTTCTTC
V gene: TRBV5-1; D gene: TRBD2; clone size: NA; J gene: TRBJ2-2; CDR3 protein: CASSGTSGLIPGELFF; CDR3 DNA: TGCGCCAGCAGCGGTACTAGCGGCCTAATCCCCGGGGAGCTGTTTTTT
V gene: TRBV19; D gene: NA; clone size: NA; J gene: TRBJ1-2; CDR3 protein: CASSLVAANYGYTF; CDR3 DNA: TGTGCCAGTAGCCTGGTCGCGGCCAACTATGGCTACACCTTC
V gene: TRBV19; D gene: TRBD1; clone size: NA; J gene: TRBJ1-3; CDR3 protein: CASSIGTGVGNTIYF; CDR3 DNA: TGTGCCAGTAGTATAGGCACAGGGGTTGGAAACACCATATATTTT
V gene: TRBV6-1; D gene: NA; clone size: NA; J gene: TRBJ1-3; CDR3 protein: CASSERGSGNTIYF; CDR3 DNA: TGTGCCAGCAGTGAAAGGGGCTCTGGAAACACCATATATTTT
V gene: TRBV19; D gene: NA; clone size: NA; J gene: TRBJ2-1; CDR3 protein: CASSPRLSYNEQFF; CDR3 DNA: TGTGCCAGTAGTCCACGACTATCCTACAATGAGCAGTTCTTC
V gene: TRBV29-1; D gene: TRBD1; clone size: NA; J gene: TRBJ2-7; CDR3 protein: CSVEVEDRGMYEQYF; CDR3 DNA: TGCAGCGTTGAAGTCGAAGACAGGGGGATGTACGAGCAGTACTTC
V gene: TRBV27; D gene: NA; clone size: NA; J gene: TRBJ1-2; CDR3 protein: CASSFGGSYGYTF; CDR3 DNA: TGTGCCAGCAGTTTTGGGGGGAGCTATGGCTACACCTTC
V gene: TRBV4-3; D gene: TRBD1; clone size: NA; J gene: TRBJ1-5; CDR3 protein: CASSQAGTGDQPQHF; CDR3 DNA: TGCGCCAGCAGCCAGGCCGGGACAGGGGATCAGCCCCAGCATTTT
V gene: TRBV5-1; D gene: NA; clone size: NA; J gene: TRBJ2-7; CDR3 protein: CASSHEDRRSYEQYF; CDR3 DNA: TGCGCCAGCAGCCACGAAGACAGGAGATCCTACGAGCAGTACTTC
V gene: TRBV19; D gene: TRBD1; clone size: NA; J gene: TRBJ1-2; CDR3 protein: CASSMFGVDRDSYYGYTF; CDR3 DNA: TGTGCCAGTAGTATGTTTGGGGTTGACCGGGACAGTTATTATGGCTACACCTTC
V gene: TRBV19; D gene: NA; clone size: NA; J gene: TRBJ1-5; CDR3 protein: CASHLMGDYQPQHF; CDR3 DNA: TGTGCCAGTCATCTTATGGGGGACTATCAGCCCCAGCATTTT
V gene: TRBV9; D gene: NA; clone size: once; J gene: TRBJ2-1; CDR3 protein: CASSVGAGPYNEQFF; CDR3 DNA: TGTGCCAGCAGCGTAGGTGCGGGACCCTACAATGAGCAGTTCTTC
V gene: TRBV6-5; D gene: TRBD1; clone size: NA; J gene: TRBJ2-3; CDR3 protein: CASSTGQGTDTQYF; CDR3 DNA: TGTGCCAGCAGTACGGGACAGGGGACAGATACGCAGTATTTT
V gene: TRBV9; D gene: TRBD1; clone size: NA; J gene: TRBJ1-2; CDR3 protein: CASSASQGATGYTF; CDR3 DNA: TGTGCCAGCAGCGCCTCACAGGGGGCCACTGGCTACACCTTC
V gene: TRBV5-1; D gene: NA; clone size: NA; J gene: TRBJ2-7; CDR3 protein: CASSLTGEPYEQYF; CDR3 DNA: TGCGCCAGCAGCTTGACGGGGGAGCCATACGAGCAGTACTTC
V gene: TRBV9; D gene: TRBD2; clone size: once; J gene: TRBJ2-6; CDR3 protein: CASSVGPSGSLQANVLTF; CDR3 DNA: TGTGCCAGCAGCGTAGGCCCTAGCGGATCTCTGCAGGCCAACGTCCTGACTTTC